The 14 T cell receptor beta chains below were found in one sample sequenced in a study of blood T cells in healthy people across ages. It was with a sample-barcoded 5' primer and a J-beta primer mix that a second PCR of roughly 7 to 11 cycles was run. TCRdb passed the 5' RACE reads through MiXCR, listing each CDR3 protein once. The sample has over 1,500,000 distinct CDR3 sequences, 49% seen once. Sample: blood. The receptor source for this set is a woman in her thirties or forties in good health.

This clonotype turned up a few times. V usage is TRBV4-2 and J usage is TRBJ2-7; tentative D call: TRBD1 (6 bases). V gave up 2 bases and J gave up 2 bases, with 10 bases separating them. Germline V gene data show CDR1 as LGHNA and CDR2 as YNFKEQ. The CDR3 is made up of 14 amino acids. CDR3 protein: CASSQLTGTYEQYF. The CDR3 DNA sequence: TGTGCCAGCAGCCAACTTACAGGGACCTACGAGCAGTACTTC.

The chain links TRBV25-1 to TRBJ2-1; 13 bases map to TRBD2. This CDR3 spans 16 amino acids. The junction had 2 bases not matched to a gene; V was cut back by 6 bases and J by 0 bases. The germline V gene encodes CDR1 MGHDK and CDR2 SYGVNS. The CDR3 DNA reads TGTGCCAGCAGCGGACTAGCGGGAGCCTCCTACAATGAGCAGTTCTTC. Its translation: CASSGLAGASYNEQFF.

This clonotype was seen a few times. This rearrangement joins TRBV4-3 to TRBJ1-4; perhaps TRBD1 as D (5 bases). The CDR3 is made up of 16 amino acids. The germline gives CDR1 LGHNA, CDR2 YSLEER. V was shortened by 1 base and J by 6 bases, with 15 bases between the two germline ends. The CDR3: CASSQGPGRRDEKLFF. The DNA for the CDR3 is TGCGCCAGCAGCCAAGGGCCAGGGAGGCGAGATGAAAAACTGTTTTTT.

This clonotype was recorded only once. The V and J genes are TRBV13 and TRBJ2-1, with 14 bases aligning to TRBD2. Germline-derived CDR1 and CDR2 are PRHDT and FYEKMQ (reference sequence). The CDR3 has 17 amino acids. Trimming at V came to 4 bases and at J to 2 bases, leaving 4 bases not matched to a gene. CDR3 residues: CASSSGLAGETYNEQFF. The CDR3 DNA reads TGTGCCAGCAGCTCGGGACTAGCGGGGGAAACCTACAATGAGCAGTTCTTC.

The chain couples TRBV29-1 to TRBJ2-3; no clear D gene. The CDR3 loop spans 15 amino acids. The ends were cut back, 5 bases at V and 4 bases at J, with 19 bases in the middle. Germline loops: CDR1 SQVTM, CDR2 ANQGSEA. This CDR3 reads CSVHRAKELPDTQYF. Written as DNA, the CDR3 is TGCAGCGTTCACCGGGCCAAAGAGCTCCCAGATACGCAGTATTTT.

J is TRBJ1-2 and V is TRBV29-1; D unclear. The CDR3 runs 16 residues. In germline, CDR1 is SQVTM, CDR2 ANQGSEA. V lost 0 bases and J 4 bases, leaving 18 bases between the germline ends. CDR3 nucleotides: TGCAGCGTTGAAGATCCTCGGGTGGAAGGGCTCTATGGCTACACCTTC. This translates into CSVEDPRVEGLYGYTF.

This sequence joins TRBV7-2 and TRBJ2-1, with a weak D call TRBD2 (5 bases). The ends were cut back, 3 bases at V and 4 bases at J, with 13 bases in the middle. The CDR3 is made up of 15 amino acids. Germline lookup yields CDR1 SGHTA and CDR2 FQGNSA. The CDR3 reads CASSLGSENYNEQFF. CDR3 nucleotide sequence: TGTGCCAGCAGCTTGGGTAGCGAAAATTACAATGAGCAGTTCTTC. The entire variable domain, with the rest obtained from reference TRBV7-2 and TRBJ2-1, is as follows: GAGVSQSPSNKVTEKGKDVELRCDPISGHTALYWYRQSLGQGLEFLIYFQGNSAPDKSGLPSDRFSAERTGGSVSTLTIQRTQQEDSAVYLCASSLGSENYNEQFFGPGTRLTVL.

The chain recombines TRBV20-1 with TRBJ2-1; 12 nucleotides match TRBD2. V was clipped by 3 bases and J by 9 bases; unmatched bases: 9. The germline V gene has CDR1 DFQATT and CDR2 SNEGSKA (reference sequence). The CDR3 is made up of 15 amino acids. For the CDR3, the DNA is TGCAGTGCTAGTTCCGGGACTAGCGGGTTTGTTGAGCAGTTCTTC. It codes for CSASSGTSGFVEQFF.

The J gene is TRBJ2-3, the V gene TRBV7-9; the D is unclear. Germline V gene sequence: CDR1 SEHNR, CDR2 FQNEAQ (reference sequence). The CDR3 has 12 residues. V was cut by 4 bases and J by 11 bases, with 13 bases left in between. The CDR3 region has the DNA TGTGCCAGCAGCTGGGCTGTAGGTGAGCAGTATTTT. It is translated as CASSWAVGEQYF. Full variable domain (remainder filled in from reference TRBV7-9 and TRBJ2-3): DTGVSQNPRHKITKRGQNVTFRCDPISEHNRLYWYRQTLGQGPEFLTYFQNEAQLEKSRLLSDRFSAERPKGSFSTLEIQRTEQGDSAMYLCASSWAVGEQYFGPGTRLTVL.

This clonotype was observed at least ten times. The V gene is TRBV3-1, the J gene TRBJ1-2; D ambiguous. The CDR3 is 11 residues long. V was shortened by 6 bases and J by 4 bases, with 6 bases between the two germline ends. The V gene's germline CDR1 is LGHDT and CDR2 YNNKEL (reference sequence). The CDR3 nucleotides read TGTGCCAGCAGTCAACTCTATGGCTACACCTTC. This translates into CASSQLYGYTF.

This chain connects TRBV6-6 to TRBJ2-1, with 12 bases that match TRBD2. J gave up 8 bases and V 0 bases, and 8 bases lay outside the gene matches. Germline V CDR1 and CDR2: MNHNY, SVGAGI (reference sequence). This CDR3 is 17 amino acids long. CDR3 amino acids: CASSYSASGGVTDEQFF. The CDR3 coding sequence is TGTGCCAGCAGTTACTCGGCTAGCGGGGGGGTAACGGATGAGCAGTTCTTC.

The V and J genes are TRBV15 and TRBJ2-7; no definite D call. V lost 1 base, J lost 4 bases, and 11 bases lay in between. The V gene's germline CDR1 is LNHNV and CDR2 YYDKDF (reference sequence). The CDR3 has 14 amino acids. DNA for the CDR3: TGTGCCACCAGCAGAGGGAACTCAGAATACGAGCAGTACTTC. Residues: CATSRGNSEYEQYF.

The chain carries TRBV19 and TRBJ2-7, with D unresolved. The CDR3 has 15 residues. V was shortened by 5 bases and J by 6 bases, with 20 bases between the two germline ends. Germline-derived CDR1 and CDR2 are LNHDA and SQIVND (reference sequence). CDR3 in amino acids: CASSYDPNPSSEQYF. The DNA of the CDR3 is TGTGCCAGTAGTTACGACCCGAATCCGTCGAGCGAGCAGTACTTC.

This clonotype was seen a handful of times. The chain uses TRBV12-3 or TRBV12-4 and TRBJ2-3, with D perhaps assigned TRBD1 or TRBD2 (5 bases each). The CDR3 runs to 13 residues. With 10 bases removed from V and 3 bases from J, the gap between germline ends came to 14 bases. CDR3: CATDRGPTDTQYF. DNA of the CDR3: TGTGCCACGGACCGGGGACCAACAGATACGCAGTATTTT.